Following are 20 T cell receptor beta chains from one sample sequenced in a study of T cells in Graves' hyperthyroidism and ophthalmopathy. The TCR beta CDR3 regions underwent amplification using RNA transcripts as the source. The TCR CDR3 was amplified in a first-round RT-PCR using the HTBI primer set. MiXCR, applied by TCRdb to the multiplex PCR reads, yields one record per CDR3 protein. The sample includes around 250,000 distinct CDR3 sequences, about 16% of them seen just once. The specimen was blood. The receptors shown here come from a woman aged 18-29 years with Graves' ophthalmopathy.

The table lists this clonotype with a count of one. The chain uses TRBV2 and TRBJ1-1, with 7 bases matching TRBD1. The CDR3 spans 11 residues. J lost 7 bases, V lost 4 bases, and 0 bases had no gene match. Germline V gives CDR1 SNHLY, CDR2 FYNNEI. CDR3 residues: CASSGQGEAFF. The DNA of the CDR3 is TGTGCCAGCAGTGGACAGGGTGAAGCTTTCTTT.

Many counts were recorded for this clonotype. The CDR3 is CASSFRTGTFSNTEAFF. Written as DNA, the CDR3 is TGTGCCAGCAGTTTCAGGACAGGGACTTTTTCGAACACTGAAGCTTTCTTT. The V call is TRBV12-3 or TRBV12-4, the J call TRBJ1-1; 8 bases fit TRBD1. The CDR3 totals 17 residues. The V gene end was trimmed by 3 bases and the J gene end by 1 base; junction bases not matched to a gene: 10.

This clonotype was recorded at least ten times. V gene TRBV6-6 combines with J gene TRBJ2-3; 8 nucleotides match TRBD1. The length of the CDR3 is 17 residues. Germline CDR1 is MNHNY and CDR2 is SVGAGI (reference sequence). V shed 0 bases and J 3 bases; nucleotides not matched to a gene: 8. CDR3 DNA: TGTGCCAGCAGTTACTCCGCAGGGGGCTTTAGGACAGATACGCAGTATTTT. It encodes CASSYSAGGFRTDTQYF.

This clonotype has a handful of counts. A much larger clone lies one base from this, so it may be a read error. The V call is TRBV6-1, the J call TRBJ1-1; tentatively, D is TRBD1 (5 bases). From germline, CDR1 is MNHNS and CDR2 SASEGT. This CDR3 is built from 14 residues. The CDR3 nucleotides read TGTGCCTGCAGAACGGGGGATCTGAACACTGAAGCTTTCTTT. Residues: CACRTGDLNTEAFF.

The CDR3 spells CASSRGQIAGEQYF. DNA for the CDR3: TGTGCCAGTAGTAGGGGCCAGATAGCTGGGGAGCAGTACTTC. This chain connects TRBV19 to TRBJ2-7, with a possible D match to TRBD1 (5 bases). Germline V CDR1 and CDR2: LNHDA, SQIVND (reference sequence). V was shortened by 4 bases and J by 7 bases, with 17 bases between the two germline ends. The CDR3 is 14 amino acids.

This clonotype was counted many times. The genes are TRBV2 and TRBJ1-3; D is unresolved. V dropped 4 bases and J dropped 1 base, with 11 bases sitting between them. The CDR3 runs 15 residues. Germline CDR1 and CDR2: SNHLY and FYNNEI. Here the CDR3 reads CASSGGIGSGNTIYF. CDR3 nucleotides: TGTGCCAGCAGTGGAGGCATAGGATCTGGAAACACCATATATTTT.

This clonotype came up many times. The chain recombines TRBV7-2 with TRBJ2-1, with 7 bases identical to TRBD2. This CDR3 region has 15 residues. V dropped 0 bases and J dropped 7; count of bases not matched to a gene: 6. Germline V gene sequence: CDR1 SGHTA, CDR2 FQGNSA. The CDR3 region has the DNA TGTGCCAGCAGCTTAGCGGGGGGGGTCTGGAATGAGCAGTTCTTC. Amino acids: CASSLAGGVWNEQFF.

The rearrangement uses TRBV11-2 and TRBJ2-5; the match to TRBD2 covers 12 bases. The length of the CDR3 is 15 residues. Germline CDR1 and CDR2: SGHAT and FQNNGV. Losses at the gene ends were 6 bases for V and 5 bases for J; bases not matched to a gene: 7. CDR3 coding DNA: TGTGCCAGCAGGACGACTAGCGGGAGATCTGAGACCCAGTACTTC. As protein: CASRTTSGRSETQYF.

The table lists this clonotype with many counts. A junction end diverges from the germline sequence, so it may reflect a read error. The rearrangement joins TRBV6-1 to TRBJ1-1, with D maybe TRBD1 (5 bases). Germline V lookup: CDR1 MNHNS, CDR2 SASEGT. The CDR3 extends over 13 amino acids. CDR3 DNA sequence: TGTGCCAGCAACCTGAACAGGTACACTGAAGCTTCCTTT. This encodes CASNLNRYTEASF.

This clonotype has a count of ten or more. V usage is TRBV7-8 and J usage is TRBJ2-7, with TRBD1 as a possible D gene (5 bases). From germline, CDR1 is SGHVS and CDR2 FQNEAQ. CDR3 length equals 12 residues. V lost 4 bases and J 3 bases, leaving 7 bases between the germline ends. CDR3: CASSSTVYEQYF. For the CDR3, the DNA is TGTGCCAGCAGCTCGACAGTCTACGAGCAGTACTTC. Filled out from reference TRBV7-8 and TRBJ2-7, the complete variable domain reads GAGVSQSPRYKVAKRGQDVALRCDPISGHVSLFWYQQALGQGPEFLTYFQNEAQLDKSGLPSDRFFAERPEGSVSTLKIQRTQQEDSAVYLCASSSTVYEQYFGPGTRLTVT.

This clonotype has at least ten counts. The chain joins TRBV5-1 to TRBJ1-2, with a possible D match to TRBD1 (6 bases). The CDR3 sequence is 14 residues long. With 0 bases removed from V and 6 bases from J, the gap between germline ends came to 12 bases. Germline values: CDR1 SGHRS, CDR2 YFSETQ. DNA for the CDR3: TGCGCCAGCAGCTTGGTCAGGGGAAGGGATGGCTACACCTTC. Its protein product is CASSLVRGRDGYTF.

On this clonotype itself: This may be a read error: a much more frequent sequence differs by one nucleotide. The CDR3 end shows no conserved phenylalanine or tryptophan, and so a read error is likely. This chain links TRBV12-3 or TRBV12-4 with TRBJ2-7; 8 positions agree with TRBD2. There are 15 residues in the CDR3. Losses at the gene ends were 4 bases for V and 3 bases for J; bases not matched to a gene: 8. CDR3: CASSYSTSGIYEQYL. CDR3 in DNA: TGTGCCAGCAGTTATTCAACTAGCGGAATCTACGAGCAGTACCTC.

This clonotype was detected a few times. The chain couples TRBV10-1 to TRBJ1-6, with D uncertain. With 0 bases removed from V and 11 bases from J, the gap between germline ends came to 8 bases. Germline V gene data show CDR1 as WNHNN and CDR2 as SYGVQD (reference sequence). This CDR3 is built from 13 residues. CDR3 sequence reads: CASSESNQAPLHF. For the CDR3, the DNA is TGCGCCAGCAGTGAGTCGAATCAAGCACCCCTCCACTTT.

The chain couples TRBV30 to TRBJ1-5; tentative D call: TRBD1 (5 bases). The V and J ends lost 2 bases and 1 base respectively, with 18 bases between them. The CDR3 has 17 residues. Germline-derived CDR1 and CDR2 are GTSNPN and SVGIG (reference sequence). The CDR3 sequence is CAWSPRGGGVSNQPQHF. CDR3 DNA sequence: TGTGCCTGGAGTCCCCGGGGGGGGGGAGTGAGCAATCAGCCCCAGCATTTT.

The rearrangement joins TRBV28 to TRBJ2-7; 14 positions agree with TRBD2. The CDR3 covers 19 residues. Germline loops: CDR1 MDHEN, CDR2 SYDVKM. The V gene end was trimmed by 2 bases and the J gene end by 0 bases; junction bases not matched to a gene: 9. CDR3 nucleotides: TGTGCCAGCAGTTTACCGCGACTAGCGGGGGGGCAGACCTCCTACGAGCAGTACTTC. It translates to CASSLPRLAGGQTSYEQYF.

This clonotype was detected ten times or more. The gene calls are TRBV18 and TRBJ1-6; D is unclear. The CDR3 is 15 residues long. The V end lost 2 bases, the J end lost 0 bases, and 5 bases lay between the germline ends. Germline assignment: CDR1 KGHSH and CDR2 LQKENI. The CDR3 nucleotides read TGTGCCAGCTCACCAGTTAGCTCCTATAATTCACCCCTCCACTTT. It yields the protein CASSPVSSYNSPLHF.

This clonotype has at least ten counts. V gene TRBV30 combines with J gene TRBJ1-2, with 7 bases lining up with TRBD1. The CDR3 consists of 14 residues. CDR1 and CDR2 (germline): GTSNPN, SVGIG (reference sequence). The junction had 3 bases not matched to a gene; V was cut back by 2 bases and J by 0 bases. In DNA form, the CDR3 reads TGTGCCTGGAGTACCGGGACAGCTAACTATGGCTACACCTTC. Its protein is CAWSTGTANYGYTF.

The table lists this clonotype with many counts. The gene calls are TRBV14 and TRBJ1-1, with 8 bases aligning to TRBD1. Trimming at V came to 1 base and at J to 1 base, leaving 8 bases not matched to a gene. This CDR3 region has 17 residues. CDR1 and CDR2 (germline): SGHDN, FVKESK. The CDR3 loop reads CASSQGRTGPRNTEAFF. As DNA, the CDR3 is TGTGCCAGCAGCCAAGGACGGACAGGGCCACGGAACACTGAAGCTTTCTTT.

This clonotype was counted at least ten times. CDR3 DNA sequence: TGTGCCAGTAGTTCGGGACAGGGATATGGTGAGCAGTTCTTC. Encoded protein: CASSSGQGYGEQFF. The genes are TRBV19 and TRBJ2-1, with 9 positions matching TRBD1. Losses at the gene ends were 5 bases for V and 9 bases for J; bases not matched to a gene: 8. This CDR3 has 14 amino acids. Looked up from germline, CDR1 is LNHDA and CDR2 is SQIVND (reference sequence).

This clonotype came up many times. J is TRBJ2-2 and V is TRBV27; no definite D call. The CDR3 runs to 13 residues. Trimming took 6 bases from V and 3 from J, leaving 8 bases between them. Per germline, CDR1 MNHEY and CDR2 SMNVEV (reference sequence). In DNA, the CDR3 is TGTGCCAGCAGCCCAGCCCACACCGGGGAGCTGTTTTTT. As protein: CASSPAHTGELFF.